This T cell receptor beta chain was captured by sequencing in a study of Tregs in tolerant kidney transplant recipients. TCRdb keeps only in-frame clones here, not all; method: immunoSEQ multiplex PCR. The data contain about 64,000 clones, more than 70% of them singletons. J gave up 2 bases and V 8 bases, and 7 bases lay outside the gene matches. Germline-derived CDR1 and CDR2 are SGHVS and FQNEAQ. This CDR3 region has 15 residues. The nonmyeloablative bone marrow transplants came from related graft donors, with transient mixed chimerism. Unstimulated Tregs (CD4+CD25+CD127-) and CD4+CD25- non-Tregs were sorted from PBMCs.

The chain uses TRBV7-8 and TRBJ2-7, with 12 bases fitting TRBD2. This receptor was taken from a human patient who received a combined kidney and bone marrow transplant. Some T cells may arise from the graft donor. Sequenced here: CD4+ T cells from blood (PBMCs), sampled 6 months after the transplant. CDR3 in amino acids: CASGWSSGRAYEQYF. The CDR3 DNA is TGTGCCAGCGGGTGGTCTAGCGGGAGGGCCTACGAGCAGTACTTC.